What follows is one T cell receptor beta chain and its context. Profiling relied on immunoSEQ multiplex PCR, and the TCRdb table lists in-frame clones only, not all of them. The sample yields 100,000 to 140,000 clones, more than 80% seen once. Between the trimmed V and J ends, which lost 6 bases and 10 bases, there was a span of 19 bases. The CDR3 length is 14 residues. CDR1 and CDR2 from the germline V gene are MDHEN and SYDVKM. The data derive from a study of blood T cell repertoires in COVID-19. The chain has TRBV28 and TRBJ2-1, with TRBD1 as a possible D gene (6 bases). The sample consisted of peripheral blood. The sequence was obtained from a man aged 40-55 years with active or convalescent COVID-19. CDR3 sequence: CASSSTNRAWEQFF. Written as DNA, the CDR3 is TGTGCCAGCAGCTCTACCAACAGGGCCTGGGAGCAGTTCTTC.